The sequence of this T cell receptor (beta chain) was determined in a study of CD8 T cells in ankylosing spondylitis. The study, taken as a whole, reports: Matched ankylosing spondylitis synovial fluid reportedly showed significant enrichment of disease-linked clones. Before this, some motif variants had been reported in reactive arthritis synovial fluid and blood. In peripheral blood, disease-linked CD8+ clones occurred at relatively low frequencies.

The TCR beta libraries were generated through quantitative 5'-RACE incorporating molecular barcodes. TCRdb re-called the 5' RACE reads with MiXCR, one entry per CDR3 protein. The sample gives roughly 120,000 distinct CDR3 sequences, roughly an eighth of which show up once; 2.5% to 3% is in the top ten. In the case of this clonotype: No antigen is known for it.

This TCR derives from a female donor with ankylosing spondylitis or in good health (not recorded which). The specimen was blood, either unsorted or a sorted T cell fraction (not recorded which).

DNA for the CDR3: TGTGCCAGCAGGTCCGGGACTAGCGGGGTAAATGAGCAGTTCTTC. It yields the protein CASRSGTSGVNEQFF. This rearrangement joins TRBV5-5 to TRBJ2-1; 13 bases line up with TRBD2. The CDR3 totals 15 residues. J gave up 7 bases and V 5 bases, and 6 bases lay outside the gene matches. Germline assignment: CDR1 SGHKS and CDR2 YYEKEE (reference sequence).